This T cell receptor (beta chain) was recovered during a study of OX40 agonist ivuxolimab in advanced cancers. Study-level information: Patients got intravenous ivuxolimab at 0.01 to 10 mg/kg every 2 weeks. Prior checkpoint blockade (anti-PD-1, anti-PD-L1 or anti-CTLA-4) was permitted; approximately 41% had it. Three patients responded partially, comprising one with hepatocellular carcinoma and two with cutaneous melanoma. Findings and limits, study-wide: Among expanded peripheral T cells, antigen specificity went undetermined.

The repertoire was sequenced with immunoSEQ multiplex PCR; TCRdb's copy has only in-frame clones and lacks some. This table holds about 32,000 clones, nearly 90% found once. CDR3 length: 14 amino acids. With 4 bases removed from V and 0 bases from J, the gap between germline ends came to 12 bases. From germline, CDR1 is GTSNPN and CDR2 SVGIG (reference sequence). A remark on this clone: No antigen is known for it.

The input for sequencing was CD4+ or CD8+ T cells sorted from blood, taken in a trial of the OX40 agonist ivuxolimab. The chain uses TRBV30 and TRBJ2-5, with D possibly called TRBD1 or TRBD2 (6 bases each). The clonotype originates from an adult with an advanced solid tumor such as melanoma, head and neck, liver or kidney cancer. CDR3 residues: CAWTGASHQETQYF. In DNA, the CDR3 is TGTGCCTGGACGGGGGCGTCGCACCAAGAGACCCAGTACTTC.